This record looks at one TCR beta chain sequence and its context. These data are taken from a study of shared clonotypes between healthy human individuals. The CDR3 has 15 amino acids. From germline, CDR1 is SGHAT and CDR2 FQNNGV. V shed 5 bases and J shed 5 bases, with 18 bases lying between them. Measured with immunoSEQ multiplex PCR; TCRdb has only the in-frame clones, and not every one. The sample contains about 470,000 clones, 75% to 85% of which appear only once. This rearrangement joins TRBV11-2 to TRBJ2-5; maybe TRBD2 (6 bases). Sequencing was performed on PBMCs. The TCR sequence derives from a woman in her forties in good health. Some clones in this sample may be carry-over from other donors' samples. CDR3 loop: CASSPGPFLAETQYF. Here the CDR3 DNA reads TGTGCCAGCAGCCCGGGACCTTTCCTAGCGGAGACCCAGTACTTC.